A selection of T cell receptor beta chains follows, all from one sample in a study of molecular identifiers for immune sequencing clone quantification. Each CDR3 protein gets one entry after TCRdb re-called the PCR reads with MiXCR. The sample lists 490,000 or so distinct CDR3 sequences; about a fifth were seen once. The specimen was naive CD8+ T cells from blood, with Jurkat cell RNA spiked in. The receptor source for this set is a human donor in good health. Some libraries in this study had Jurkat cell RNA spiked in. The CDR3 runs from the conserved cysteine through the conserved F or W. The D gene is left open where the match is weak. Clone size is not always given. Where it is, it says once, few, many or a class for expanded clones.

J gene	clone size	D gene	V gene	CDR3 protein	CDR3 DNA
TRBJ2-1	.	TRBD1	TRBV7-9	CASSLNRGADNEQFF	TGTGCCAGCAGCTTAAACAGGGGCGCCGACAATGAGCAGTTCTTC
TRBJ2-7	.	.	TRBV19	CASSPGHGHYEQYF	TGTGCCAGTAGTCCGGGACACGGTCACTACGAGCAGTACTTC
TRBJ2-7	many	TRBD1	TRBV13	CASSPRDRRYEQYF	TGTGCCAGCAGCCCCCGGGACAGACGCTACGAGCAGTACTTC
TRBJ2-5	many	.	TRBV12-3/TRBV12-4	CASSLDGARLGLETQYF	TGTGCCAGCAGTTTAGATGGGGCCCGGTTGGGCCTAGAGACCCAGTACTTC
TRBJ2-1	.	TRBD2	TRBV20-1	CSARGTSGRAPHNEQFF	TGCAGTGCTAGAGGGACTAGCGGGAGGGCCCCCCACAATGAGCAGTTCTTC
TRBJ2-3	.	.	TRBV29-1	CGVVYTDTQYF	TGCGGAGTTGTCTATACAGATACGCAGTATTTT
TRBJ1-5	many	TRBD1	TRBV12-3/TRBV12-4	CASSPGGKSQHF	TGTGCCAGCAGTCCAGGGGGCAAGTCCCAGCATTTT
TRBJ1-1	few	.	TRBV6-2/TRBV6-3	CASSYIPTANTEAFF	TGTGCCAGCAGTTACATTCCCACAGCGAACACTGAAGCTTTCTTT
TRBJ2-5	few	TRBD2	TRBV5-6	CASSLKAGAETQYF	TGTGCCAGCAGCCTTAAAGCGGGAGCGGAGACCCAGTACTTC
TRBJ1-1	many	.	TRBV30	CAWEVQPNTEAFF	TGTGCCTGGGAAGTACAGCCGAACACTGAAGCTTTCTTT
TRBJ1-3	many	.	TRBV7-9	CASSPQISSGNTIYF	TGTGCCAGCAGCCCGCAAATATCCTCTGGAAACACCATATATTTT
TRBJ2-5	few	.	TRBV5-1	CASSLGPKRYF	TGCGCCAGCAGCTTGGGTCCCAAAAGGTACTTC
TRBJ2-7	many	.	TRBV7-9	CASSPGLTGSYEQYF	TGTGCCAGCAGCCCCGGCCTGACCGGCTCCTACGAGCAGTACTTC
TRBJ2-7	many	TRBD1	TRBV7-9	CASSLWTGGSEQYF	TGTGCCAGCAGCTTATGGACAGGGGGGAGTGAGCAGTACTTC
TRBJ2-7	.	TRBD2	TRBV20-1	CSVRGTSGTYEQYF	TGCAGTGTTAGGGGGACTAGCGGGACCTACGAGCAGTACTTC
TRBJ1-1	many	TRBD1	TRBV29-1	CSVEARGGQGRNTEAFF	TGCAGCGTTGAAGCCAGAGGGGGACAGGGTAGGAACACTGAAGCTTTCTTT
TRBJ1-1	many	.	TRBV19	CASSKGVTEAFF	TGTGCCAGTAGTAAAGGTGTCACTGAAGCTTTCTTT
TRBJ1-1	many	TRBD1	TRBV6-2/TRBV6-3	CASRNRGNVNTEAFF	TGTGCCAGCAGAAACAGGGGGAACGTGAACACTGAAGCTTTCTTT
TRBJ1-2	few	.	TRBV6-5	CASTMGVGGYTF	TGTGCCAGCACGATGGGGGTAGGCGGCTACACCTTC
TRBJ2-2	.	.	TRBV4-1	CASSQKDRGNTGELFF	TGCGCCAGCAGCCAAAAGGACAGAGGTAACACCGGGGAGCTGTTTTTT
TRBJ2-7	.	.	TRBV20-1	CSARFLGYEQYF	TGCAGTGCTAGATTTTTGGGCTACGAGCAGTACTTC
TRBJ1-1	many	TRBD1	TRBV7-9	CASSPAAGGNTEAFF	TGTGCCAGCAGCCCGGCGGCAGGGGGCAACACTGAAGCTTTCTTT
TRBJ1-2	many	TRBD1	TRBV6-1	CASSEARTGGYGYTF	TGTGCCAGCAGTGAAGCCCGGACAGGGGGCTATGGCTACACCTTC
TRBJ2-1	.	.	TRBV5-1	CASSLEGRSNIPFNEQFF	TGCGCCAGCAGCTTGGAGGGACGTTCCAACATCCCTTTCAATGAGCAGTTCTTC
TRBJ2-3	.	TRBD1	TRBV15	CATSRGFGTGGAGALGDTQYF	TGTGCCACCAGCAGAGGTTTTGGGACAGGGGGCGCGGGGGCACTAGGGGATACGCAGTATTTT
TRBJ2-7	few	.	TRBV3-1	CASSQAGDTAYEQYF	TGTGCCAGCAGCCAAGCGGGGGACACTGCCTACGAGCAGTACTTC
TRBJ1-5	many	.	TRBV19	CASSIGQPQHF	TGTGCCAGTAGTATCGGTCAGCCCCAGCATTTT
TRBJ1-5	many	.	TRBV20-1	CSARDPGRSNQPQHF	TGCAGTGCTAGAGATCCCGGGAGAAGCAATCAGCCCCAGCATTTT
TRBJ2-7	.	.	TRBV29-1	CSVGRDNTYEQYF	TGCAGCGTTGGTCGGGACAACACCTACGAGCAGTACTTC
TRBJ2-5	many	.	TRBV7-6	CASSLGLYLQETQYF	TGTGCCAGCAGCTTAGGATTATATCTACAAGAGACCCAGTACTTC
TRBJ2-3	many	.	TRBV6-5	CASSFRTVSTDTQYF	TGTGCCAGCAGTTTTCGGACAGTAAGCACAGATACGCAGTATTTT
TRBJ2-3	.	.	TRBV3-1	CASSQDPIAVTDTQYF	TGTGCCAGCAGCCAAGATCCAATAGCAGTCACAGATACGCAGTATTTT
TRBJ2-1	.	TRBD1	TRBV29-1	CSIPRTGGNEQFF	TGCAGCATACCGAGGACAGGGGGGAATGAGCAGTTCTTC
TRBJ2-5	many	TRBD2	TRBV4-1	CASSQDMGLTEETQYF	TGCGCCAGCAGCCAAGATATGGGACTAACAGAAGAGACCCAGTACTTC
TRBJ1-1	many	.	TRBV30	CAWSVVGTEAFF	TGTGCCTGGAGTGTAGTCGGCACTGAAGCTTTCTTT
TRBJ2-7	.	.	TRBV13	CASSPGRGRYGQYF	TGTGCCAGCAGCCCAGGGAGAGGCCGCTACGGGCAGTACTTC
TRBJ2-7	.	TRBD2	TRBV20-1	CSASNSGSPHYEQYF	TGCAGTGCTAGTAATAGCGGGAGCCCCCACTACGAGCAGTACTTC
TRBJ2-7	.	.	TRBV3-1	CASSQGGAPSYEQYF	TGTGCCAGCAGCCAAGGGGGGGCCCCATCCTACGAGCAGTACTTC
TRBJ1-1	.	TRBD1	TRBV15	CATSTRTGGTEAFF	TGTGCCACCAGCACCCGGACAGGGGGCACTGAAGCTTTCTTT
TRBJ2-7	many	.	TRBV4-3	CASSLDRIHEQYF	TGCGCCAGCAGCCTGGATAGGATCCACGAGCAGTACTTC
TRBJ2-1	.	TRBD2	TRBV29-1	CSAPTSGGLADEQFF	TGCAGCGCCCCGACTAGCGGGGGCCTCGCTGATGAGCAGTTCTTC
TRBJ2-1	once	.	TRBV7-6	CASSLGLAPYNEQFF	TGTGCCAGCAGCTTGGGTCTAGCCCCGTACAATGAGCAGTTCTTC
TRBJ2-1	few	TRBD2	TRBV29-1	CSVEVVSGRATFLDEQFF	TGCAGCGTTGAGGTAGTTAGCGGGAGGGCCACCTTCCTTGATGAGCAGTTCTTC
TRBJ1-1	.	.	TRBV9	CASSVGWGPNTEAFF	TGTGCCAGCAGCGTAGGTTGGGGCCCGAACACTGAAGCTTTCTTT
TRBJ2-5	few	TRBD2	TRBV5-1	CASNGLAGEETQYF	TGCGCCAGCAACGGACTAGCGGGGGAAGAGACCCAGTACTTC
TRBJ2-6	many	.	TRBV7-6	CASSLESPQGNTGANVLTF	TGTGCCAGCAGCTTAGAGTCCCCACAGGGAAATACTGGGGCCAACGTCCTGACTTTC
TRBJ2-7	.	.	TRBV12-3/TRBV12-4	CASKTGSGEQYF	TGTGCCAGCAAAACAGGGTCCGGCGAGCAGTACTTC
TRBJ2-5	.	.	TRBV2	CASEDYTAQETRYF	TGTGCCAGCGAAGACTATACAGCTCAAGAGACCCGGTACTTC
TRBJ1-4	.	TRBD1	TRBV7-9	CASGLNTGATNEKLFF	TGTGCCAGCGGCTTGAATACAGGGGCAACTAATGAAAAACTGTTTTTT
TRBJ1-5	few	.	TRBV4-1	CASSQGAGFVQPQHF	TGCGCCAGCAGCCAAGGGGCAGGGTTCGTCCAGCCCCAGCATTTT
TRBJ2-2	few	.	TRBV6-6	CACSTRPTPPNTGELFF	TGTGCCTGCAGTACCCGGCCTACCCCCCCGAACACCGGGGAGTTGTTTTTT
TRBJ2-7	few	TRBD2	TRBV7-9	CASSALAGGPKYEQCF	TGTGCCAGCAGCGCTCTAGCGGGAGGGCCGAAATACGAGCAGTGCTTC
TRBJ1-1	.	.	TRBV20-1	CSAKEWTEAFF	TGCAGTGCTAAGGAATGGACTGAAGCTTTCTTT
TRBJ2-5	.	.	TRBV7-7	CASSPRLGRETQYF	TGTGCCAGCAGCCCGAGGCTGGGGAGAGAGACCCAGTACTTC
TRBJ1-1	few	.	TRBV27	CAGRRSGTEAFF	TGTGCCGGCAGACGAAGCGGGACTGAAGCTTTCTTC